Listed below are T cell receptor beta chains from one sample, sequenced in a study of blood T cell repertoires in COVID-19. Sequenced by immunoSEQ multiplex PCR; TCRdb stores in-frame clones only, minus some. The sample shows roughly 300,000 clones, 84% of them seen only once. The specimen was peripheral blood. The receptors originated from a human donor with COVID-19, enrolled during active disease. The donor label of this sample is uncertain. Both conserved end residues are part of each CDR3. D genes are given only for firm matches. Size tells how often a clone was seen (once, few, many) or the class of an expanded clone, and some rows leave it out.

J gene	D gene	V gene	clone size	CDR3 protein	CDR3 DNA
TRBJ2-5	TRBD2	TRBV5-4	once	CASSSPGLAQETQYF	TGTGCCAGCAGCTCGCCGGGACTAGCGCAAGAGACCCAGTACTTC
TRBJ2-1	-	TRBV10-1	-	CASSESNRNEQFF	TGCGCCAGCAGTGAGTCGAATCGGAATGAGCAGTTCTTC
TRBJ2-1	-	TRBV6-5	few	CASSPTSYEQFF	TGTGCCAGCAGCCCAACTAGCTATGAGCAGTTCTTC
TRBJ1-4	TRBD1	TRBV28	-	CASSPSDRVREKLFF	TGTGCCAGCAGCCCTTCCGACAGGGTCCGAGAAAAACTGTTTTTT
TRBJ1-4	-	TRBV28	-	CASSPIQGQGEKLFF	TGTGCCAGCAGCCCAATACAGGGCCAGGGAGAAAAACTGTTTTTT
TRBJ2-1	-	TRBV14	-	CASSQVRSGEQFF	TGTGCCAGCAGCCAAGTAAGGAGCGGTGAGCAGTTCTTC
TRBJ2-2	TRBD2	TRBV7-9	-	CASRGNGLAANTGELFF	TGTGCCAGCAGAGGGAATGGGCTAGCGGCGAACACCGGGGAGCTGTTTTTT
TRBJ1-4	TRBD1	TRBV30	-	CASDRVKEKLFF	TGTGCCTCCGACAGGGTTAAGGAAAAACTGTTTTTT
TRBJ2-7	-	TRBV7-9	-	CASSLVPSSYEQYF	TGTGCCAGCAGCTTAGTTCCGAGCTCCTACGAGCAGTACTTC
TRBJ2-5	-	TRBV28	-	CASRPPSGGRETQYF	TGTGCCAGCAGACCCCCTTCGGGCGGGCGAGAGACCCAGTACTTC
TRBJ2-7	TRBD2	TRBV2	-	CASRRLAGTGGQYF	TGTGCCAGCAGACGACTAGCGGGAACCGGCGGGCAGTACTTC
TRBJ1-2	-	TRBV9	once	CASSVVGGTEGYTF	TGTGCCAGCAGCGTAGTGGGGGGGACGGAAGGCTACACCTTC
TRBJ2-3	TRBD1	TRBV18	-	CASSPDRDGDTQYF	TGTGCCAGCTCACCAGACAGGGATGGGGATACGCAGTATTTT
TRBJ1-4	-	TRBV28	once	CASSAQQLNEKLFF	TGTGCCAGCAGTGCCCAACAGCTTAATGAAAAACTGTTTTTT
TRBJ2-3	TRBD2	TRBV10-1	-	CASSESTSGTTDTQYF	TGCGCCAGCAGTGAGTCGACTAGCGGGACCACAGATACGCAGTATTTT
TRBJ2-1	TRBD2	TRBV2	-	CASSADRGLAGVHEQFF	TGTGCCAGCAGTGCAGACAGGGGACTAGCGGGAGTCCATGAGCAGTTCTTC
TRBJ2-7	TRBD2	TRBV3-1/TRBV3-2	-	CASSQEGRVPYEQYF	TGTGCCAGCAGCCAAGAGGGGAGGGTCCCCTACGAGCAGTACTTC
TRBJ1-5	-	TRBV5-6	-	CASSLGTLLYSNQPQHF	TGTGCCAGCAGCTTGGGGACACTTTTATACAGCAATCAGCCCCAGCATTTT
TRBJ1-1	-	TRBV30	-	CAWSVGGRLEAFF	TGTGCCTGGAGTGTAGGAGGGCGACTTGAAGCTTTCTTT
TRBJ2-3	-	TRBV23-1	-	CASSLNRSSSTDTQYF	TGCGCCAGCAGTCTGAACAGGTCCTCTAGCACAGATACGCAGTATTTT
TRBJ2-4	-	TRBV4-3	-	CASSQDFGGAGPPENIQYF	TGCGCCAGCAGCCAAGATTTCGGAGGGGCGGGTCCACCGGAAAACATTCAGTACTTC
TRBJ2-2	-	TRBV9	-	CASSVAEGNTGELFF	TGTGCCAGCAGCGTAGCGGAGGGGAACACCGGGGAGCTGTTTTTT
TRBJ1-2	TRBD1	TRBV28	-	CASYRVGQGKYGYTF	TGTGCCAGCTACCGAGTTGGACAGGGAAAATATGGCTACACCTTC
TRBJ2-5	-	TRBV9	-	CASSVALQSRQETQYF	TGTGCCAGCAGCGTAGCTCTCCAGTCGAGGCAAGAGACCCAGTACTTC
TRBJ2-7	TRBD1	TRBV7-8	once	CASSQVGTGGEQYF	TGTGCCAGCAGCCAGGTTGGGACAGGCGGCGAGCAGTACTTC
TRBJ2-5	TRBD1	TRBV28	-	CASKKPGQGFETQYF	TGTGCCAGCAAAAAACCGGGACAGGGATTTGAGACCCAGTACTTC
TRBJ1-1	-	TRBV19	-	CASSRGGGVTTEAFF	TGTGCCAGTAGTAGGGGAGGGGGGGTGACCACTGAAGCTTTCTTT
TRBJ1-3	TRBD1	TRBV19	few	CASSSQGGRGNTIYF	TGTGCCAGTAGTTCCCAAGGGGGCCGTGGAAACACCATATATTTT
TRBJ1-1	TRBD1	TRBV5-1	-	CASSADRVTEAFF	TGCGCCAGCAGCGCCGACAGGGTTACTGAAGCTTTCTTT
TRBJ2-5	-	TRBV28	-	CASSLELWGSETQYF	TGTGCCAGCAGCCTTGAACTCTGGGGCTCGGAGACCCAGTACTTC
TRBJ2-5	TRBD1	TRBV4-1	-	CASSQVYRTGGRTQYF	TGCGCCAGCAGCCAAGTCTACCGGACAGGGGGAAGGACCCAGTACTTC
TRBJ2-3	-	TRBV6-5	-	CASSLDRWSTDTQYF	TGTGCCAGCAGTTTAGACAGATGGAGCACAGATACGCAGTATTTT
TRBJ1-1	TRBD1	TRBV5-1	once	CASSLSTGTNTEAFF	TGCGCCAGCAGCTTGTCGACAGGGACTAACACTGAAGCTTTCTTT
TRBJ1-1	TRBD1	TRBV11-2	-	CASSWQGANTEAFF	TGTGCCAGCAGCTGGCAGGGGGCTAACACTGAAGCTTTCTTT
TRBJ1-5	TRBD1	TRBV6-2/TRBV6-3	-	CASSYGQADNQPQHF	TGTGCCAGCAGTTACGGACAGGCAGACAATCAGCCCCAGCATTTT
TRBJ2-7	TRBD1	TRBV5-1	-	CASSLNSGQPYEQYF	TGCGCCAGCAGCCTCAACTCGGGACAGCCCTACGAGCAGTACTTC
TRBJ1-1	-	TRBV29-1	-	CSVEPPAGQNTEAFF	TGCAGCGTTGAGCCTCCGGCAGGGCAGAACACTGAAGCTTTCTTT
TRBJ1-2	-	TRBV28	few	CASSLWGADGYTF	TGTGCCAGCAGTTTATGGGGGGCAGATGGCTACACCTTC
TRBJ2-1	-	TRBV9	-	CASSVTSGFYNEQFF	TGTGCCAGCAGCGTAACCAGCGGGTTTTACAATGAGCAGTTCTTC
TRBJ2-7	-	TRBV5-1	-	CASSLVQGGYEQYF	TGCGCCAGCAGCTTGGTTCAGGGGGGCTACGAGCAGTACTTC
TRBJ2-3	-	TRBV27	-	CASSLRPTSTDTQYF	TGTGCCAGCAGTCTCCGTCCGACAAGCACAGATACGCAGTATTTT
TRBJ1-3	TRBD1	TRBV7-7	-	CASNKTDRGLWNTIYF	TGTGCTAGCAACAAGACTGACAGGGGATTGTGGAACACCATATATTTT
TRBJ2-7	TRBD2	TRBV5-4	-	CASRLAGGPHEQYF	TGTGCCAGCAGGCTAGCGGGAGGTCCCCACGAGCAGTACTTC
TRBJ1-4	TRBD1	TRBV27	once	CASSPDRGPGEKLFF	TGTGCCAGCAGTCCTGACAGGGGGCCTGGTGAAAAACTGTTTTTT
TRBJ2-7	-	TRBV19	-	CASSIAATAYEQYF	TGTGCCAGTAGTATAGCAGCGACAGCATACGAGCAGTACTTC